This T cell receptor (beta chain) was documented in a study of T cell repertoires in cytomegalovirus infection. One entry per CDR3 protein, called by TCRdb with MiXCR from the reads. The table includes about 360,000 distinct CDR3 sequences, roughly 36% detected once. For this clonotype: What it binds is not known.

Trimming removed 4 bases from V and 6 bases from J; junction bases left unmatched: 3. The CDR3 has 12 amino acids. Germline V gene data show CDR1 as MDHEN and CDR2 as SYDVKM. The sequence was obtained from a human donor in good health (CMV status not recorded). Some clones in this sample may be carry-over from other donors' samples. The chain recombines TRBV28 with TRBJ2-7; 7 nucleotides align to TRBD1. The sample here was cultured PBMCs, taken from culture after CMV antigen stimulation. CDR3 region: CASSSTGVEQYF. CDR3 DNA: TGTGCCAGCAGTTCAACAGGGGTCGAGCAGTACTTC.